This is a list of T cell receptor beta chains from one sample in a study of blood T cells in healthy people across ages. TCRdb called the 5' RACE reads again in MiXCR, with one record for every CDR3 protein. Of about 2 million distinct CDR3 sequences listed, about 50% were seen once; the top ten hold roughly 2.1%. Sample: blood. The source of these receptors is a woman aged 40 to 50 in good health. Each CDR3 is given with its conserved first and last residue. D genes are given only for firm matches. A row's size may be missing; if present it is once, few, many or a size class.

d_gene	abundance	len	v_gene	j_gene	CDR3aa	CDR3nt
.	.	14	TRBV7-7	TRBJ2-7	CASSLADGFYEQYF	TGTGCTAGCAGCTTAGCGGACGGATTCTACGAGCAGTACTTC
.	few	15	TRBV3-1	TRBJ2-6	CASSRANSGANVLTF	TGTGCCAGCAGCCGTGCCAACTCTGGGGCCAACGTCCTGACTTTC
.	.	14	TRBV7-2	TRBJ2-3	CASGPTPGADTQYF	TGTGCCAGCGGCCCGACACCCGGGGCAGATACGCAGTATTTT
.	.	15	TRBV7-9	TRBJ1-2	CASSLVSSPNYGYTF	TGTGCCAGCAGCTTAGTATCCAGCCCTAACTATGGCTACACCTTC
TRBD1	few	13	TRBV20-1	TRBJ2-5	CSARLVTGKEQYF	TGCAGTGCTCGACTCGTGACAGGGAAGGAGCAGTACTTC
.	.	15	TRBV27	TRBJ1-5	CASSAGGGPNQPQHF	TGTGCCAGCAGTGCTGGGGGAGGTCCCAATCAGCCCCAGCATTTT
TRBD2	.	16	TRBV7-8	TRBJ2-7	CASSSGLAYPYNEQYF	TGTGCCAGCAGCTCCGGACTAGCCTATCCCTACAATGAGCAGTACTTC
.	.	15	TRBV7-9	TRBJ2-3	CASSLLRGTTDTQYF	TGTGCCAGCAGCTTACTGCGCGGGACAACAGATACGCAGTATTTT
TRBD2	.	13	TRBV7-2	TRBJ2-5	CANSLGTINEQYF	TGTGCCAACAGCTTAGGGACTATCAATGAGCAGTACTTC
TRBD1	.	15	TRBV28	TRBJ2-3	CAGHRGDRDSDTQYF	TGTGCCGGCCATCGGGGGGACAGGGACTCAGATACGCAGTATTTT
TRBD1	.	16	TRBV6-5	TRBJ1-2	CASSTGTGNFGDGYTF	TGTGCCAGCAGTACCGGGACAGGGAATTTTGGGGATGGCTACACCTTC
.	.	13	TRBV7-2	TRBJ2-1	CASSVRFPNEQFF	TGTGCCAGCAGCGTTCGATTCCCCAATGAGCAGTTCTTC
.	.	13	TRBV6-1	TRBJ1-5	CASSGDFNQPQHF	TGTGCCAGCAGCGGGGACTTTAATCAGCCCCAGCATTTT
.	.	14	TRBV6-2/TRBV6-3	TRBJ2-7	CASTPSGGPYEQYF	TGTGCCAGCACCCCTAGTGGGGGGCCATACGAGCAGTACTTC
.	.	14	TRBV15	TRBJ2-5	CATSSAGPQETQYF	TGTGCCACCAGCAGTGCGGGACCACAAGAGACCCAGTACTTC
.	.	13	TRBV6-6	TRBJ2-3	CATKGVLTDTQYF	TGTGCCACCAAAGGAGTTTTGACAGATACGCAGTATTTT
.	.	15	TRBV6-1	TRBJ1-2	CASSNRGVGLDGYTF	TGTGCCAGCAGCAACCGTGGGGTAGGGTTGGATGGCTACACCTTC
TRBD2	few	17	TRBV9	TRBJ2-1	CASSAPLAGDSYNEQFF	TGTGCCAGCAGCGCTCCACTAGCGGGGGACTCCTACAATGAGCAGTTCTTC
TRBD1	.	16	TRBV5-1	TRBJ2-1	CASGLDTGVSLNEQFF	TGCGCCAGCGGCTTGGACACAGGGGTCAGTCTCAATGAGCAGTTCTTC
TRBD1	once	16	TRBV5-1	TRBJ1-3	CASSLAGGQGRNTIYF	TGCGCCAGCAGCTTGGCCGGCGGACAGGGAAGAAACACCATATATTTT
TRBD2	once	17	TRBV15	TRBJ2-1	CATNLLRTSGGYNEQFF	TGTGCCACCAACCTACTCCGGACTAGCGGGGGGTACAATGAGCAGTTCTTC
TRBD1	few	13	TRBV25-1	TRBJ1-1	CASSKPGTEEAFF	TGTGCCAGCAGTAAACCCGGGACAGAGGAAGCTTTCTTT
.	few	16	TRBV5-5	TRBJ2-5	CASSQRYRDYQETQYF	TGTGCCAGCAGCCAAAGGTACCGGGACTACCAAGAGACCCAGTACTTC
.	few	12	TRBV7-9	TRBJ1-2	CASSLDPHGYTF	TGTGCCAGCAGCTTAGATCCTCATGGCTACACCTTC
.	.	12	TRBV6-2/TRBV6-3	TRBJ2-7	CASSSTLIEQYF	TGTGCCAGCAGCTCCACTCTAATCGAGCAGTACTTC
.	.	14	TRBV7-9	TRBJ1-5	CASSLANGNQPQHF	TGTGCCAGCAGCTTAGCAAACGGCAATCAGCCCCAGCATTTT
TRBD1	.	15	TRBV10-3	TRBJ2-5	CAISSGQGASETQYF	TGTGCCATCAGTTCCGGACAGGGGGCTTCAGAGACCCAGTACTTC
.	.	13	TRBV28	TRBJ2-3	CASSNHNTDTQYF	TGTGCCAGCAGTAACCACAACACAGATACGCAGTATTTT
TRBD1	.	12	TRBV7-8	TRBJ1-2	CASSLTGTGHTF	TGTGCCAGCAGCTTAACCGGGACAGGGCACACCTTC
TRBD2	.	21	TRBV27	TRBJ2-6	CASSSIGTSGGAGSGANVLTF	TGTGCCAGCAGTTCAATCGGGACTAGCGGGGGGGCTGGGTCTGGGGCCAACGTCCTGACTTTC
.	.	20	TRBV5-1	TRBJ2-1	CASSPFGGGSIASSYNEQFF	TGCGCCAGCAGCCCCTTCGGCGGGGGCTCCATTGCGAGCTCCTACAATGAGCAGTTCTTC
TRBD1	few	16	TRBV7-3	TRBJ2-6	CASSSGTGSGANVLTF	TGTGCCAGCAGCTCCGGGACAGGCTCTGGGGCCAACGTCCTGACTTTC
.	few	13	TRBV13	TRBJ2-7	CASSLGSRYEQYF	TGTGCCAGCAGCTTAGGCTCGAGATACGAGCAGTACTTC
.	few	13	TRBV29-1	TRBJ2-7	CSVGDRSVGEQYF	TGCAGCGTTGGCGACAGGTCCGTCGGGGAGCAGTACTTC
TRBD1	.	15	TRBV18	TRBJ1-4	CASSPTRTGIKKLFF	TGTGCCAGCTCACCGACGAGGACAGGGATAAAAAAACTGTTTTTT